This TCR beta chain was observed in a study of blood T cell repertoires in COVID-19. This clone came up once. The protocol was immunoSEQ multiplex PCR, while the TCRdb copy is restricted to in-frame clones and leaves out a portion. The profile shows about 200,000 clones, approximately 90% of them singletons. The sequence came from a middle-aged man with active or convalescent COVID-19. Material for sequencing was peripheral blood.

This CDR3 is CASSQRDRGVGGSPLHF. The CDR3, as DNA: TGTGCCAGCAGCCAACGAGACAGGGGAGTAGGGGGTTCACCCCTCCACTTT. This chain joins TRBV3-1 (or the pseudogene TRBV3-2) and TRBJ1-6; TRBD1 agrees at 8 bases. CDR1 is LGHDT and CDR2 is YNNKEL in the germline V gene (reference sequence). V lost 2 bases to trimming and J lost 9 bases; unmatched junction nucleotides: 12. CDR3 length equals 17 residues.